This T cell receptor beta chain stems from a study of T cell responses to AZD1222 COVID-19 vaccine. Study conclusions and caveats: Compared with day 0, the breadth and depth of the Spike-specific TCR repertoire rose significantly after two doses of AZD1222. The donor group comprised mostly white British people and more females; the analysis possibly underestimated clonal diversity. Only a handful of AZD1222 recipients tested seropositive at baseline. After the peak T cell response, and only then, were repertoires sampled.

A word on this clone: Its specificity is unknown.

The CDR3 spans 16 residues. Germline V CDR1 and CDR2: LNHDA, SQIVND (reference sequence). Germline trimming cut 9 bases from V and 8 bases from J; bases unmatched to any gene: 21. TCRdb keeps only in-frame clones here, not all; method: immunoSEQ multiplex PCR. The table lists 150,000 or so clones, 86% of them singletons. Sequenced here: peripheral blood, sampled on day 0 of MenACWY control vaccination. This receptor was identified in an adult in good health. This chain links TRBV19 with TRBJ1-2, with 7 nucleotides matching TRBD1. The CDR3 spells CASRAVRQGPVWGYTF. The CDR3 DNA sequence: TGTGCCAGCCGGGCCGTCCGACAGGGCCCTGTTTGGGGCTACACCTTC.